One and the same sample provided the 12 T cell receptor beta chains below, sequenced in a study of low-dose radiotherapy and immunotherapy resistance in tumors. TRAV- and TRBV-specific primers, spanning alpha and beta chains, primed first-strand cDNA. Using a constant-region primer together with a V-primer adapter, TCRs were subjected to about 18 PCR cycles of amplification. TCRdb re-derived calls from the reads in MiXCR, one entry per CDR3 protein. The table records 100,000 or so distinct CDR3 sequences, more than 7.5% of them present only once. As for time point: before trial treatment. The specimen was PBMCs, collected before treatment. The receptor source for this set is a male donor with prostate cancer.

This clonotype came up many times. The DNA for the CDR3 is TGTGCCAGCAGTGTATTTAGGGACGGTGGAACTGAAGCTTTCTTT. Translating gives CASSVFRDGGTEAFF. The chain carries TRBV7-9 and TRBJ1-1, with a weak D call TRBD1 (5 bases). CDR1 and CDR2 from the germline V gene are SEHNR and FQNEAQ (reference sequence). V was clipped by 6 bases and J by 5 bases, with 19 bases between them. The CDR3 extends over 15 amino acids.

This clonotype was seen at least ten times. This chain links TRBV28 with TRBJ2-5, with TRBD1 identical over 8 bases. V lost 5 bases to trimming and J lost 5 bases; unmatched junction nucleotides: 7. Germline assignment: CDR1 MDHEN and CDR2 SYDVKM. The CDR3 length is 14 residues. The CDR3: CASSLDRARETQYF. CDR3 nucleotide sequence: TGTGCCAGCAGTCTGGACAGGGCGCGGGAGACCCAGTACTTC.

The CDR3 loop reads CSVGGLAGVETQYF. The CDR3 bases are TGCAGCGTGGGGGGACTAGCGGGGGTGGAGACCCAGTACTTC. V usage is TRBV29-1 and J usage is TRBJ2-5; 14 bases line up with TRBD2. V trimming: 6 bases; J trimming: 5 bases; junction bases outside the gene matches: 5. The germline V gene encodes CDR1 SQVTM and CDR2 ANQGSEA. CDR3 length: 14 amino acids.

On this clonotype: A far bigger clonotype differs at one base, so this is likely a read error. The chain links TRBV28 to TRBJ2-1; D may be TRBD1 or TRBD2 (5 bases each). The V end lost 3 bases, the J end lost 10 bases, and 10 bases lay between the germline ends. Germline V gene sequence: CDR1 MDHEN, CDR2 SYDVKM. The CDR3 sequence is 12 residues long. The DNA of the CDR3 is TGTGCCAGCAGTTTTTTGGGGACCGAGCAGTTCTTC. Translated: CASSFLGTEQFF.

This clonotype was observed many times. The chain uses TRBV28 and TRBJ2-1, with D perhaps matching TRBD2 (6 bases). The CDR3 contains 15 residues. V lost 3 bases and J lost 10, with 19 bases in between. The germline gives CDR1 MDHEN, CDR2 SYDVKM. The CDR3 nucleotides read TGTGCCAGCAGTTTTGGGGACTTTGATTTCGGGGAGCAGTTCTTC. As protein: CASSFGDFDFGEQFF.

This clonotype was recorded many times. The chain carries TRBV24-1 and TRBJ1-4; 7 bases line up with TRBD1. CDR1 and CDR2 (germline): KGHDR, SFDVKD. This CDR3 comprises 16 residues. The ends lost 3 bases at V and 7 bases at J; junction bases unmatched: 10. For the CDR3, the DNA is TGTGCCACCAGTGATGGGGCCGACAGGGCAAGTGAAAAACTGTTTTTT. Translated: CATSDGADRASEKLFF.

The chain joins TRBV15 to TRBJ2-2; D remains ambiguous. V was shortened by 0 bases and J by 7 bases, with 3 bases between the two germline ends. The CDR3 sequence is 12 residues long. The germline V gene has CDR1 LNHNV and CDR2 YYDKDF (reference sequence). The CDR3 nucleotides read TGTGCCACCAGCAGAGACGGCGGGGAGCTGTTTTTT. It yields the protein CATSRDGGELFF. Together with reference TRBV15 and TRBJ2-2, the CDR3 gives the full variable domain: DAMVIQNPRYQVTQFGKPVTLSCSQTLNHNVMYWYQQKSSQAPKLLFHYYDKDFNNEADTPDNFQSRRPNTSFCFLDIRSPGLGDTAMYLCATSRDGGELFFGEGSRLTVL.

This clonotype was picked up many times. V is TRBV27 and J is TRBJ2-7; possibly TRBD1 or TRBD2 for D (5 bases each). V lost 7 bases, J lost 0 bases, and 16 bases lay in between. There are 15 residues in the CDR3. CDR1 is MNHEY, CDR2 SMNVEV, per germline (reference sequence). CDR3 in amino acids: CASKVGGPFSYEQYF. The CDR3, as DNA: TGTGCCAGCAAGGTTGGGGGTCCGTTCTCCTACGAGCAGTACTTC.

About this clonotype itself: The conserved final phenylalanine or tryptophan is absent from the CDR3, which likely points to a read error. The gene calls are TRBV27 and TRBJ1-5, with D uncertain. The germline V gene encodes CDR1 MNHEY and CDR2 SMNVEV (reference sequence). This CDR3 has 13 residues. With 6 bases removed from V and 0 bases from J, the gap between germline ends came to 6 bases. The DNA for the CDR3 is TGTGCCAGCAGGATGAATAGCAATCAGCCCCAGCATCTT. Translating it yields CASRMNSNQPQHL.

This clonotype was picked up many times. The chain links TRBV7-9 to TRBJ2-7; D may correspond to TRBD1 or TRBD2 (5 bases each). Germline CDR1 is SEHNR and CDR2 is FQNEAQ (reference sequence). The V and J ends lost 4 bases and 2 bases respectively, with 18 bases between them. This CDR3 contains 16 residues. The CDR3 reads CASSSLTFGAPYEQYF. The CDR3 nucleotides are TGTGCCAGCAGCTCTTTAACCTTCGGGGCTCCCTACGAGCAGTACTTC.

This clonotype was counted a few times. This sequence joins TRBV25-1 and TRBJ2-7; tentatively, D is TRBD1 or TRBD2 (6 bases each). Per the germline V gene, CDR1 is MGHDK and CDR2 is SYGVNS. Trimming removed 4 bases at V and 4 bases at J, with 23 bases between. The CDR3 runs to 17 residues. The CDR3: CASSARAGARGWYEQYF. DNA for the CDR3: TGTGCCAGCAGTGCCCGGGCAGGGGCGCGGGGATGGTACGAGCAGTACTTC.

There are many counts of this clonotype. This chain connects TRBV5-4 to TRBJ2-1; maybe TRBD2 (6 bases). The CDR3 consists of 15 residues. The germline V gene has CDR1 SGHNT and CDR2 YYREEE (reference sequence). V was clipped by 0 bases and J by 3 bases, with 10 bases between them. Here the CDR3 reads CASSLGGIDYNEQFF. DNA of the CDR3: TGTGCCAGCAGCTTGGGCGGGATCGACTACAATGAGCAGTTCTTC.